This record looks at one T cell receptor beta chain sequence and its context. Unique molecular identifiers were used in preparing the TCRbeta library. TCRdb used MiXCR to reprocess the PCR reads, holding one entry per CDR3 protein. The data contain about 610,000 distinct CDR3 sequences, roughly 10% of them singletons. The record originates from a study of T-cell reconstitution after alpha-beta-depleted transplantation in children. In germline, CDR1 is MDHEN, CDR2 SYDVKM. Losses at the gene ends were 5 bases for V and 3 bases for J; bases not matched to a gene: 11. This CDR3 has 16 residues. Sequenced here: PBMCs from the stem cell graft donor, sampled from the stem cell graft. The clonotype comes from a human donor who donated a stem cell graft to a child with acute myeloid leukemia. The genes are TRBV28 and TRBJ2-3; 7 nucleotides match TRBD1. The CDR3 here is CASSEPGDRGTDTQYF. DNA for the CDR3: TGTGCCAGCAGTGAGCCAGGGGACAGAGGGACAGATACGCAGTATTTT.